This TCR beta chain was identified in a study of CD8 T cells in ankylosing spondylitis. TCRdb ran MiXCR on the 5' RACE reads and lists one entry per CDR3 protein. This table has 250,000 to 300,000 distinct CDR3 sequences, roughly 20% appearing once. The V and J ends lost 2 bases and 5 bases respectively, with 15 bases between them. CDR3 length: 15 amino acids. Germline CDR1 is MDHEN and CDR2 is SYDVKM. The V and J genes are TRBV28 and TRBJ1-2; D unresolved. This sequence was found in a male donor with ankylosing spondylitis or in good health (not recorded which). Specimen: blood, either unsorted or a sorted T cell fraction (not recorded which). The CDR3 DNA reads TGTGCCAGCAGTTTACCGTACAGCAGCGGATATGGCTACACCTTC. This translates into CASSLPYSSGYGYTF.